This TCR beta chain stems from a study of blood T cell repertoires in COVID-19. Across the study: From the United States, Italy and Spain came samples of acute and convalescent COVID-19. In each case, the material was cDNA or gDNA derived from T cells, B-cell-depleted T cells, or PBMCs.

Methods used by the authors: Estimation of nucleated cell counts relied on the amplification of reference gene primers. Sequencing used immunoSEQ multiplex PCR; TCRdb keeps in-frame clones, though not all of them. V and J calls and clone size are as listed in that table; D and trimming were resolved from the DNA. The top ten hold under 2% of the sample, which has 100,000 or so clones, around nine tenths seen once. Enrolment of Seattle patients took place during active infection, and they were followed longitudinally. The V gene's germline CDR1 is MNHEY and CDR2 SVGAGI. This CDR3 has 12 amino acids. The V end lost 6 bases, the J end lost 6 bases, and 9 bases lay between the germline ends.

This clonotype originated in a woman in her 50s with COVID-19, enrolled during active disease. The sequenced sample was peripheral blood. The V gene is TRBV6-5, the J gene TRBJ2-4; D gene unclear. The CDR3 spells CASRHQANIQYF. The CDR3 region has the DNA TGTGCCAGCAGGCATCAAGCAAACATTCAGTACTTC.